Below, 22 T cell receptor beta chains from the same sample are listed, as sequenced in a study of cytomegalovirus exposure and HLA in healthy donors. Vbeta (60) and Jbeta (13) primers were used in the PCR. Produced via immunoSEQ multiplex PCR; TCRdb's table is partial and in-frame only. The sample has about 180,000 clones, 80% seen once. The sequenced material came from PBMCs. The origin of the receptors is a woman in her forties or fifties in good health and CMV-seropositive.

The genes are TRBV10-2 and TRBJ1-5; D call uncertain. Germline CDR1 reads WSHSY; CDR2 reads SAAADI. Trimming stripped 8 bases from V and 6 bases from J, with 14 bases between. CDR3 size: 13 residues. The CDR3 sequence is CASAEHVSQPQHF. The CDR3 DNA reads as TGCGCCAGCGCCGAACATGTAAGTCAGCCCCAGCATTTT.

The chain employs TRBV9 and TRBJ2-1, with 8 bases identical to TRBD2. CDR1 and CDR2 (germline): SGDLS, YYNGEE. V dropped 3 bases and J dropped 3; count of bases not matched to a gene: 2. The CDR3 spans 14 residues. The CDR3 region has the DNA TGTGCCAGCAGCGACACTAGCGGCTACAATGAGCAGTTCTTC. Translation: CASSDTSGYNEQFF.

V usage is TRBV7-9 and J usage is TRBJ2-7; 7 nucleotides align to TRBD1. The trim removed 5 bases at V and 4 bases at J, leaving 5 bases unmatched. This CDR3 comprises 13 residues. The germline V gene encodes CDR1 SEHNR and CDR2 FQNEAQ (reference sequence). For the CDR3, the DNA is TGTGCCAGCAGCCGACAACAGGGGTACGAGCAGTACTTC. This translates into CASSRQQGYEQYF. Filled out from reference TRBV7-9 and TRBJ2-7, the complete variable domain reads DTGVSQNPRHKITKRGQNVTFRCDPISEHNRLYWYRQTLGQGPEFLTYFQNEAQLEKSRLLSDRFSAERPKGSFSTLEIQRTEQGDSAMYLCASSRQQGYEQYFGPGTRLTVT.

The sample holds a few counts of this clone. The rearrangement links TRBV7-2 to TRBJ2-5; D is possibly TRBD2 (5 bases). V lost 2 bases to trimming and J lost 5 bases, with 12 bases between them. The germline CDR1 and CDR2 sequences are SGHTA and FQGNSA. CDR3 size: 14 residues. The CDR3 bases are TGTGCCAGCAGCTTAAATCTCCCGGGGGAGACCCAGTACTTC. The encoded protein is CASSLNLPGETQYF.

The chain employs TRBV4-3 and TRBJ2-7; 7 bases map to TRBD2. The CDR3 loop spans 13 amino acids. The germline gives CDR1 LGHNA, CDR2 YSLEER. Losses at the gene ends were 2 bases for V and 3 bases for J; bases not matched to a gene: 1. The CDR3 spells CASSQTGGYEQYF. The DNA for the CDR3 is TGCGCCAGCAGCCAAACGGGGGGCTACGAGCAGTACTTC.

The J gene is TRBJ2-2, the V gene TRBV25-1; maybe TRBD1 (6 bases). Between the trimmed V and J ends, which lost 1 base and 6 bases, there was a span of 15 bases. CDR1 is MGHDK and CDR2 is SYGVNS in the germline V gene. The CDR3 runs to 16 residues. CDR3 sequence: CASSELGTTRAGELFF. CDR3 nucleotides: TGTGCCAGCAGTGAATTGGGGACAACTAGGGCCGGGGAGCTGTTTTTT.

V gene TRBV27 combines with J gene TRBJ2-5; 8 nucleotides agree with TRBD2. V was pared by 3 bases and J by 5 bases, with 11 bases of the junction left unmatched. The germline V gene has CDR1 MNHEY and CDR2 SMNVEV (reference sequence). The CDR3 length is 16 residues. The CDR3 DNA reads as TGTGCCAGCAGTTTGGGTCGGGGGGGAGAGAGGGAGACCCAGTACTTC. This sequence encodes CASSLGRGGERETQYF.

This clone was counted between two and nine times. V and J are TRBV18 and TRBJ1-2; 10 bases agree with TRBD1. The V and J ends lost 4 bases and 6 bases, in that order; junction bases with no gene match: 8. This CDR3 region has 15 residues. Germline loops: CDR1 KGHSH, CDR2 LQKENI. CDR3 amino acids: CASSLLGTGDDGYTF. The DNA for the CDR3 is TGTGCCAGCTCACTTCTAGGGACAGGGGACGATGGCTACACCTTC.

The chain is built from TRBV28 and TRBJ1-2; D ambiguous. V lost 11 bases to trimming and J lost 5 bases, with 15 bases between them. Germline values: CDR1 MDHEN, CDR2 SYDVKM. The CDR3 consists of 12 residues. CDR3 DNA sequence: TGTGCCGGGAGTGAACCACGGTATGGCTACACCTTC. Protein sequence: CAGSEPRYGYTF.

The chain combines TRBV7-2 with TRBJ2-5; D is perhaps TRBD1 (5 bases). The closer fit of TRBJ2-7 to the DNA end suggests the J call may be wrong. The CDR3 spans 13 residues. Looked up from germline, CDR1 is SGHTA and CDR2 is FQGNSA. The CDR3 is CASSLVGDYEQYF. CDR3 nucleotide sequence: TGTGCCAGCAGCTTAGTAGGGGATTACGAGCAGTACTTC.

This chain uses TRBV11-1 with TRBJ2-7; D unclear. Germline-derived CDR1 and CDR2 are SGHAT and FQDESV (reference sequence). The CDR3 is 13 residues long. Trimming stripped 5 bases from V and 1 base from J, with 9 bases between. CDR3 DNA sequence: TGTGCCAGCAGCAACCGGGTGTCCTACGAGCAGTACTTC. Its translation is CASSNRVSYEQYF. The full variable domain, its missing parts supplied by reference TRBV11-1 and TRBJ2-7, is EAEVAQSPRYKITEKSQAVAFWCDPISGHATLYWYRQILGQGPELLVQFQDESVVDDSQLPKDRFSAERLKGVDSTLKIQPAELGDSAMYLCASSNRVSYEQYFGPGTRLTVT.

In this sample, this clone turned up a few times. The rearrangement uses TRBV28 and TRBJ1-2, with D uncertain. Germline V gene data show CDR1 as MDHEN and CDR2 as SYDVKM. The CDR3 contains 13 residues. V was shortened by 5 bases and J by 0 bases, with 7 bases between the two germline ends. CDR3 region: CASSTTANYGYTF. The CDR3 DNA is TGTGCCAGCAGTACCACAGCTAACTATGGCTACACCTTC.

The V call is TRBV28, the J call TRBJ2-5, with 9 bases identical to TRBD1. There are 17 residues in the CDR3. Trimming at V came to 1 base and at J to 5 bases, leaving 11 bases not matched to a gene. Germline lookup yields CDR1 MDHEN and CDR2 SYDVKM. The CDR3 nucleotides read TGTGCCAGCAGTTTATCGGTCGGACAGGGGAAGGGCGAGACCCAGTACTTC. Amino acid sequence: CASSLSVGQGKGETQYF. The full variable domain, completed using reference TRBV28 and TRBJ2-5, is DVKVTQSSRYLVKRTGEKVFLECVQDMDHENMFWYRQDPGLGLRLIYFSYDVKMKEKGDIPEGYSVSREKKERFSLILESASTNQTSMYLCASSLSVGQGKGETQYFGPGTRLLVL.

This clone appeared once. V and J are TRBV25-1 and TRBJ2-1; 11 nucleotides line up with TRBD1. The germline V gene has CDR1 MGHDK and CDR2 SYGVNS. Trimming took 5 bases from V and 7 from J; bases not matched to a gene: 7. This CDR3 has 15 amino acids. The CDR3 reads CASSSPGQGGNEQFF. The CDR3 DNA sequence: TGTGCCAGCAGTTCCCCGGGACAGGGGGGAAATGAGCAGTTCTTC.

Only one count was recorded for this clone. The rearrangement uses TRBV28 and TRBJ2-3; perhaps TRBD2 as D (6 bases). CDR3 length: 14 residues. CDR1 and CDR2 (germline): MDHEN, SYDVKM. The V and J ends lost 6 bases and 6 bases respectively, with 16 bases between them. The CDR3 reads CASRVTSLPDTQYF. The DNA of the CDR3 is TGTGCCAGCAGGGTGACTAGTCTCCCGGATACGCAGTATTTT.

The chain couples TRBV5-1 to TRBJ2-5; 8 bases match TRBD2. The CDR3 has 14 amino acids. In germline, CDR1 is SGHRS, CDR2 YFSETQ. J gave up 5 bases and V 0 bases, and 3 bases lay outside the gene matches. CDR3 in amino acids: CASSLGERGETQYF. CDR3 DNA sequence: TGCGCCAGCAGCTTGGGGGAGCGGGGGGAGACCCAGTACTTC. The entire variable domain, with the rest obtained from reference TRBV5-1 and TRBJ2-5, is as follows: KAGVTQTPRYLIKTRGQQVTLSCSPISGHRSVSWYQQTPGQGLQFLFEYFSETQRNKGNFPGRFSGRQFSNSRSEMNVSTLELGDSALYLCASSLGERGETQYFGPGTRLLVL.

The CDR3, as DNA: TGTGCCAGTAGTATAGGGCAGGGGGCGATTCAGCCCCAGCATTTT. Protein: CASSIGQGAIQPQHF. The chain links TRBV19 to TRBJ1-5; 8 bases are a match to TRBD1. Germline V gene lookup returns CDR1 LNHDA and CDR2 SQIVND (reference sequence). The CDR3 has 15 residues. The V gene end was trimmed by 1 base and the J gene end by 6 bases; junction bases not matched to a gene: 5.

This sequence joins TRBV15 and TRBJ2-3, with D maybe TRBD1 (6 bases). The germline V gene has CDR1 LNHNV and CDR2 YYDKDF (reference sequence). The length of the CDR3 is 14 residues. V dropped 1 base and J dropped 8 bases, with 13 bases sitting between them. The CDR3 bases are TGTGCCACCAGCAGAGTGGTAGCAGGGGTTACGCAGTATTTT. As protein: CATSRVVAGVTQYF.

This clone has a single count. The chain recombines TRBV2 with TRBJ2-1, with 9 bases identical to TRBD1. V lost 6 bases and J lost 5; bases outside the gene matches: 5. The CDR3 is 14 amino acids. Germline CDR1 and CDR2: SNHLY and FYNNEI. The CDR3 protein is CASSTGGAHNEQFF. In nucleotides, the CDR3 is TGTGCCAGCAGCACAGGGGGCGCCCACAATGAGCAGTTCTTC.

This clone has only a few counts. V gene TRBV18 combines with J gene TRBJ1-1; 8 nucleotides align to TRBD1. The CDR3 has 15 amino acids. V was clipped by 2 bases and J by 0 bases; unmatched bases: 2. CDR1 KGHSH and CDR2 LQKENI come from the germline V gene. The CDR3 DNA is TGTGCCAGCTCACCAGGACAGGGAGTGAACACTGAAGCTTTCTTT. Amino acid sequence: CASSPGQGVNTEAFF.

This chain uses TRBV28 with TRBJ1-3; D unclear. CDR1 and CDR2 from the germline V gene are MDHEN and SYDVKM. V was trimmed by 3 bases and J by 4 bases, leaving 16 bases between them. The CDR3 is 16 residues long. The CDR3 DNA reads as TGTGCCAGCAGTTTTGTGGGAGGGCCTCTCGGAAACACCATATATTTT. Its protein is CASSFVGGPLGNTIYF.

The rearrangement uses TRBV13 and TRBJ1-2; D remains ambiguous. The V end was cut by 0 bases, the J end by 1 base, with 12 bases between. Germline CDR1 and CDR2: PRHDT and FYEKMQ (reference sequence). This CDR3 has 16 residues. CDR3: CASSLGRREFNYGYTF. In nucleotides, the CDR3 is TGTGCCAGCAGCTTAGGCCGGCGGGAATTTAACTATGGCTACACCTTC.